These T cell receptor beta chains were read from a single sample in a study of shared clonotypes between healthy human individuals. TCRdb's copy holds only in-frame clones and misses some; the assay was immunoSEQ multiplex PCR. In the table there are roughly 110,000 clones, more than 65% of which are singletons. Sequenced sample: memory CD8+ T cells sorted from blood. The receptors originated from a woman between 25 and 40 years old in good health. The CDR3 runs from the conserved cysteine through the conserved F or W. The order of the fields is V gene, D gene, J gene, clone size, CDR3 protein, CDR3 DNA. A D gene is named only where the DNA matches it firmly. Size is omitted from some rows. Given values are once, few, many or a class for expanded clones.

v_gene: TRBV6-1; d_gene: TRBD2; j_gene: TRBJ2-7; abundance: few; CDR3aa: CASSERASGSYEQYF; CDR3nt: TGTGCCAGCAGTGAAAGGGCTAGCGGCTCCTACGAGCAGTACTTC
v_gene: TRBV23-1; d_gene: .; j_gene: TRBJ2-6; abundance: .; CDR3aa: CASSQRLRGVPGLCSGANVLTF; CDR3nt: TGCGCCAGCAGTCAACGTTTGCGGGGAGTCCCCGGGCTGTGCTCTGGGGCCAACGTCCTGACTTTC
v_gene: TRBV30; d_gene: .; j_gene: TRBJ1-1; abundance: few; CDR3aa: CAWSFGFTEAFF; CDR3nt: TGTGCCTGGAGTTTCGGCTTCACTGAAGCTTTCTTT
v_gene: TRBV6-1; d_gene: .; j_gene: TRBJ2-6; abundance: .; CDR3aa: CASSLDSSGANVLTF; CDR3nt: TGTGCCAGCAGCCTGGACAGCTCTGGGGCCAACGTCCTGACTTTC
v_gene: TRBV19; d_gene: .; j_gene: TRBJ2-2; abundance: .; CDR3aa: CASSMDIANTGELFF; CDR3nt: TGTGCCAGTAGTATGGACATAGCGAACACCGGGGAGCTGTTTTTT
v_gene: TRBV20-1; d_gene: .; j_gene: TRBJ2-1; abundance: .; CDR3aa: CSARGFIEQFF; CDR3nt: TGCAGTGCTAGAGGGTTTATCGAGCAGTTCTTC
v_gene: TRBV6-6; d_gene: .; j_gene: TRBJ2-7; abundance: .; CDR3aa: CASRLAYEQYF; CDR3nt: TGTGCCAGCAGGCTAGCCTACGAGCAGTACTTC
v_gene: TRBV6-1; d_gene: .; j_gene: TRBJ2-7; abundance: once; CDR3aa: CASSEKMEGADEQYF; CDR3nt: TGTGCCAGCAGTGAAAAAATGGAGGGTGCGGACGAGCAGTACTTC
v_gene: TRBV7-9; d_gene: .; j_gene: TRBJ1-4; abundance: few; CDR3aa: CASSPPGGANEKLFF; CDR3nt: TGTGCCAGCAGCCCGCCCGGAGGGGCTAATGAAAAACTGTTTTTT
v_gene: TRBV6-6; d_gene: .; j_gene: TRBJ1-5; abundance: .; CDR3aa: CASSETRLGNQPQHF; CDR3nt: TGTGCCAGCAGTGAGACCCGTTTGGGCAATCAGCCCCAGCATTTT
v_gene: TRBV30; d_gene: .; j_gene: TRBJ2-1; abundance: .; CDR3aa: CAWRSSEGAREFF; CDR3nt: TGTGCCTGGAGGTCTAGCGAGGGGGCTAGGGAGTTCTTC
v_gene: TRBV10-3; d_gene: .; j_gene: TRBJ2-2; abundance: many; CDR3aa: CAISESPEAGELFF; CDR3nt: TGTGCCATCAGTGAGTCCCCAGAGGCCGGGGAGCTGTTTTTT
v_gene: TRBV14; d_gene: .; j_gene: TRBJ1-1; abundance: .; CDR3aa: CASSQDGRGNTEAFF; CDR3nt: TGTGCCAGCAGCCAAGATGGCAGGGGGAACACTGAAGCTTTCTTT
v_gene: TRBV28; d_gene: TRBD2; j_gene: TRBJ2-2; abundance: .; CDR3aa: CASSTSGEHTGELFF; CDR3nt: TGTGCCAGCTCGACTAGCGGAGAACACACCGGGGAGCTGTTTTTT
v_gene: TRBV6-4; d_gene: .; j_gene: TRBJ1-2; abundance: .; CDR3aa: CACGPRGIYGYTF; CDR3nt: TGTGCCTGCGGACCCCGAGGGATCTATGGCTACACCTTC
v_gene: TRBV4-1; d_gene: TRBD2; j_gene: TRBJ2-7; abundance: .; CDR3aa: CASSQAGTSGSFEQYF; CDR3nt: TGCGCCAGCAGCCAAGCCGGGACTAGCGGGAGTTTTGAGCAGTACTTC
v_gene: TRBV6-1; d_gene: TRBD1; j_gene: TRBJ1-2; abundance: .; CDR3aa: CASREGQETNGYTF; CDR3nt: TGTGCCAGCAGGGAGGGACAGGAAACCAATGGCTACACCTTC
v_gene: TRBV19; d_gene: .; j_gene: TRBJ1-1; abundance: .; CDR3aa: CASTPLTGSTEAFF; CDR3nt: TGTGCCAGTACCCCCCTAACAGGGAGCACTGAAGCTTTCTTT
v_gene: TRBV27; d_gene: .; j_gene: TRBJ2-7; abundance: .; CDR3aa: CASSRTLDTRYEQYF; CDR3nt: TGTGCCAGCAGTCGAACCCTAGACACCCGCTACGAGCAGTACTTC
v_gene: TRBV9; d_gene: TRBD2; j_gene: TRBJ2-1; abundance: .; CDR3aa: CASSVSGSGPEQFF; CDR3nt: TGTGCCAGCAGCGTGAGCGGGAGCGGCCCTGAGCAGTTCTTC
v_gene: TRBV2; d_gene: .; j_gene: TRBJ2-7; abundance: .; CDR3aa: CASSGEGYEQYF; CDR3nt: TGTGCCAGCAGTGGAGAAGGCTACGAGCAGTACTTC
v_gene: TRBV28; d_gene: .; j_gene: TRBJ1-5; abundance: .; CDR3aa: CASSVALRSNQPQHF; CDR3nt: TGTGCCAGCAGTGTCGCGCTACGTAGCAATCAGCCCCAGCATTTT
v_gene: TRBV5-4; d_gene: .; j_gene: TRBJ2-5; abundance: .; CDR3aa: CASSSDWNLQETQYF; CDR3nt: TGTGCCAGCAGCTCAGACTGGAATCTCCAAGAGACCCAGTACTTC
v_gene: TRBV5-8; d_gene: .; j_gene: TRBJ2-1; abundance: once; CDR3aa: CASSHGLPGYNEQFF; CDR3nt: TGTGCCAGCAGCCACGGCTTGCCGGGGTACAATGAGCAGTTCTTC
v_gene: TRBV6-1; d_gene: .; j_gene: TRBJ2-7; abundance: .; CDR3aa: CASSGDDSGEQYF; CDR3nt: TGTGCCAGCAGTGGCGACGACTCAGGGGAGCAGTACTTC
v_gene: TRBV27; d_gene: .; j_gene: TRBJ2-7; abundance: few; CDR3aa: CASSFGVGEQYF; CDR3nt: TGTGCCAGCAGTTTCGGGGTCGGCGAGCAGTACTTC
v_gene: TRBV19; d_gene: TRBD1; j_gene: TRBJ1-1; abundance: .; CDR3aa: CASSPGTGSEAFF; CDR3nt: TGTGCCAGTAGTCCCGGGACAGGGAGTGAAGCTTTCTTT
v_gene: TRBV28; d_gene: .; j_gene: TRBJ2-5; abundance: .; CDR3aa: CASEVGETQYF; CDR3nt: TGTGCCAGCGAGGTTGGGGAGACCCAGTACTTC